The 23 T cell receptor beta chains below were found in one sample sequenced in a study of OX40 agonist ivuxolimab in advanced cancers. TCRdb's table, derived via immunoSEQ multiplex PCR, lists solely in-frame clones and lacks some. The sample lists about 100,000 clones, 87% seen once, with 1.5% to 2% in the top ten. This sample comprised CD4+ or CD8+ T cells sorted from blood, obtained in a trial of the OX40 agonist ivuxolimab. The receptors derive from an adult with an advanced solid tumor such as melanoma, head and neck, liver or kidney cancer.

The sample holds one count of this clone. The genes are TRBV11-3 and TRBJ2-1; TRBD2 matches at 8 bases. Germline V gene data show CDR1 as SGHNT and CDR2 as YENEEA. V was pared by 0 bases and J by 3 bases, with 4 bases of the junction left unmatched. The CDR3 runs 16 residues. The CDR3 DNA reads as TGTGCCAGCAGCTTAGAGCCGGGACTAGACTACAATGAGCAGTTCTTC. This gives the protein CASSLEPGLDYNEQFF.

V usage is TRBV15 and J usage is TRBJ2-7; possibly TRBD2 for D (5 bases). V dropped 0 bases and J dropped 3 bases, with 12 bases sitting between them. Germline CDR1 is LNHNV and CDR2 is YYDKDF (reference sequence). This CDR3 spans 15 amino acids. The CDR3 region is CATSRDLRGFYEQYF. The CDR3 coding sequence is TGTGCCACCAGCAGAGATCTACGGGGTTTCTACGAGCAGTACTTC. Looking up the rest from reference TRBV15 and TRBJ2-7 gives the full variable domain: DAMVIQNPRYQVTQFGKPVTLSCSQTLNHNVMYWYQQKSSQAPKLLFHYYDKDFNNEADTPDNFQSRRPNTSFCFLDIRSPGLGDTAMYLCATSRDLRGFYEQYFGPGTRLTVT.

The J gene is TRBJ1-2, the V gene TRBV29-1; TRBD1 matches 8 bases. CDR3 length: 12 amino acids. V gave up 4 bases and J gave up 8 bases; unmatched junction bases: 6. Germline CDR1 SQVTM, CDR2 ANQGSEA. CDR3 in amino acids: CSVVVGQGGYTF. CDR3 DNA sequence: TGCAGCGTTGTCGTCGGACAGGGAGGCTACACCTTC.

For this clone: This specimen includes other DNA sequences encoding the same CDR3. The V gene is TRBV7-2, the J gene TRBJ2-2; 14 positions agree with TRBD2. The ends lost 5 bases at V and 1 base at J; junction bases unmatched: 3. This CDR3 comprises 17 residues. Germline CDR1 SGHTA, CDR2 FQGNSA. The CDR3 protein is CASSLGLAGGNTGELFF. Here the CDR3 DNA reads TGTGCCAGCAGCCTAGGACTAGCGGGAGGGAACACCGGGGAGCTGTTTTTT.

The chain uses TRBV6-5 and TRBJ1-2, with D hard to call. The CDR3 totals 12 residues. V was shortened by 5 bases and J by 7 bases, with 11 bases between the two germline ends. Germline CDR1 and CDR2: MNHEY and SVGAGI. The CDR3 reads CASSPWGGGYTF. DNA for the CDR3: TGTGCCAGCAGTCCTTGGGGAGGTGGCTACACCTTC.

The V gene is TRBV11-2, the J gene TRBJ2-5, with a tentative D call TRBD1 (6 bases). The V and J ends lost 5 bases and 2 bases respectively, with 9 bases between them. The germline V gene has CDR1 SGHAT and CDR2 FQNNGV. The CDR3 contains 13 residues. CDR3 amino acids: CASSRGSQETQYF. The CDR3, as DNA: TGTGCCAGCAGCAGGGGGTCACAAGAGACCCAGTACTTC.

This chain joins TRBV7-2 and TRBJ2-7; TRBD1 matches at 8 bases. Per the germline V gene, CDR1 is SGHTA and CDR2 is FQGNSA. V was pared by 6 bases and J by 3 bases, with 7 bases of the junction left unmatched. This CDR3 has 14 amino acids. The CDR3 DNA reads TGTGCCAGCAGGAGGCAGGACAGGGTCTACGAGCAGTACTTC. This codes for CASRRQDRVYEQYF. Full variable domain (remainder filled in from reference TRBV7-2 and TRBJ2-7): GAGVSQSPSNKVTEKGKDVELRCDPISGHTALYWYRQSLGQGLEFLIYFQGNSAPDKSGLPSDRFSAERTGGSVSTLTIQRTQQEDSAVYLCASRRQDRVYEQYFGPGTRLTVT.

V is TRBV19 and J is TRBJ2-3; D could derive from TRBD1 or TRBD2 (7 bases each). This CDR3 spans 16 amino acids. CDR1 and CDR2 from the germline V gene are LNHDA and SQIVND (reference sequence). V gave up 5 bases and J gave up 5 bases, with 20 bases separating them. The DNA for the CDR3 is TGTGCCAGTAGTGCCAGCGGGACAGCCCCCGGAGATACGCAGTATTTT. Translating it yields CASSASGTAPGDTQYF.

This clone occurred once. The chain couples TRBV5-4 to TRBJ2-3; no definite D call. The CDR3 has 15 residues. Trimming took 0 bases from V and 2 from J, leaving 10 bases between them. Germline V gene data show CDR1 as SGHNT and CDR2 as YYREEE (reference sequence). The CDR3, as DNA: TGTGCCAGCAGCTTGGACCCCGGATACACAGATACGCAGTATTTT. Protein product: CASSLDPGYTDTQYF.

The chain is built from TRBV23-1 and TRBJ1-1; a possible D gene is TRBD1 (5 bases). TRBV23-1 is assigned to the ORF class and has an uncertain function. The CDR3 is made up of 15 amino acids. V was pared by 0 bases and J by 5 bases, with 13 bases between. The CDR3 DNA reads TGCGCCAGCAGTCAATCGAAGGGAAGGGGAACTGAAGCTTTCTTT. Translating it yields CASSQSKGRGTEAFF.

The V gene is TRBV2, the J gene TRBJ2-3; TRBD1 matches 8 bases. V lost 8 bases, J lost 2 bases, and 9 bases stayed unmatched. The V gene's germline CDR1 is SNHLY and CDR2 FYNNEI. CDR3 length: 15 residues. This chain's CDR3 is CASQRQGKITDTQYF. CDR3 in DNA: TGTGCCAGCCAACGACAGGGGAAGATCACAGATACGCAGTATTTT.

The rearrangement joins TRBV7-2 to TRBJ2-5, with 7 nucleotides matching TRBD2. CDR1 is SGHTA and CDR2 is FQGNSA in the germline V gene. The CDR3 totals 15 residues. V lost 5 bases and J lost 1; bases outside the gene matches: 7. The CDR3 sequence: CASSQGLGTQETQYF. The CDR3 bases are TGTGCCAGCAGCCAAGGACTAGGGACCCAAGAGACCCAGTACTTC.

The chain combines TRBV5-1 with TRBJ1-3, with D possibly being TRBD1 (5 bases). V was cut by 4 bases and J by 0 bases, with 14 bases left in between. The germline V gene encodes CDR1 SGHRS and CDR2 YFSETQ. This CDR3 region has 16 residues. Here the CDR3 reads CASSRDNRPSGNTIYF. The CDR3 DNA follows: TGCGCCAGCAGCCGAGATAACAGGCCCTCTGGAAACACCATATATTTT.

DNA for the CDR3: TGTGCCAGCAGCCCCAACCGACAGGCCCGGGGCGGGGAGCTGTTTTTT. Translation: CASSPNRQARGGELFF. The chain employs TRBV11-3 and TRBJ2-2, with D tentatively TRBD1 (6 bases). V was trimmed by 5 bases and J by 7 bases, leaving 20 bases between them. The CDR3 has 16 amino acids. Per germline, CDR1 SGHNT and CDR2 YENEEA.

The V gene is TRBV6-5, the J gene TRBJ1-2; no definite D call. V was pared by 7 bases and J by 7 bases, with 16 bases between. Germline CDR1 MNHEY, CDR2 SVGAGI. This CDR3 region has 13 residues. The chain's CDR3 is CASTPGPEGGYTF. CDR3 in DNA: TGTGCCAGCACTCCTGGGCCTGAGGGTGGCTACACCTTC.

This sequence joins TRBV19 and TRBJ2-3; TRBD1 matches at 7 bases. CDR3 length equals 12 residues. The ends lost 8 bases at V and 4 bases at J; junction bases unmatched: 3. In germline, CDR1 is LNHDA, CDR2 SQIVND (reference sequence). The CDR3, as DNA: TGTGCCAGTGCCCAGGGGGCAGATACGCAGTATTTT. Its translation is CASAQGADTQYF.

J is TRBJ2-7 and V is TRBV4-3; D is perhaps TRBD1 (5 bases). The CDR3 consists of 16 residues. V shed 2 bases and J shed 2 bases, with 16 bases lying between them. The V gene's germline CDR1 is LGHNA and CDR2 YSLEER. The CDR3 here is CASSQHPRVSTYEQYF. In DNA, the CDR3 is TGCGCCAGCAGCCAACACCCCAGGGTCTCAACCTACGAGCAGTACTTC.

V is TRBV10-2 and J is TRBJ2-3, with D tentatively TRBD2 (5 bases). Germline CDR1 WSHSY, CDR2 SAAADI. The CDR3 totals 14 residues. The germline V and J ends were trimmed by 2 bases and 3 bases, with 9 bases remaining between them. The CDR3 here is CASSERVATDTQYF. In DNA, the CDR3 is TGCGCCAGCAGTGAGAGGGTAGCGACAGATACGCAGTATTTT.

In nucleotides, the CDR3 is TGTGCCAGCAGCTTGAGGTTAGGGGGCCTAACTGAAGCTTTCTTT. Residues: CASSLRLGGLTEAFF. This sequence joins TRBV5-4 and TRBJ1-1; 7 bases align to TRBD1. The V and J ends lost 1 base and 5 bases, in that order; junction bases with no gene match: 8. The germline V gene has CDR1 SGHNT and CDR2 YYREEE (reference sequence). This CDR3 has 15 residues.

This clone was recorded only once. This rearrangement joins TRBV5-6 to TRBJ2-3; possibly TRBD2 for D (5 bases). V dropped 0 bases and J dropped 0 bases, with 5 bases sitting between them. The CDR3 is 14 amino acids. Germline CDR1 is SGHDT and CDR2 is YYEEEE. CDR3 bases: TGTGCCAGCAGCTTGGCGGGGAGCACAGATACGCAGTATTTT. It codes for CASSLAGSTDTQYF.

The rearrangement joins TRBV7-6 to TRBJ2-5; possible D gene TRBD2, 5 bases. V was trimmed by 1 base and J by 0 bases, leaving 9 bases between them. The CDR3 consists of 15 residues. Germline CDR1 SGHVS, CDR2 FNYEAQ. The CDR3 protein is CASSLVSGNQETQYF. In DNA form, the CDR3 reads TGTGCCAGCAGCTTAGTTTCGGGGAACCAAGAGACCCAGTACTTC.

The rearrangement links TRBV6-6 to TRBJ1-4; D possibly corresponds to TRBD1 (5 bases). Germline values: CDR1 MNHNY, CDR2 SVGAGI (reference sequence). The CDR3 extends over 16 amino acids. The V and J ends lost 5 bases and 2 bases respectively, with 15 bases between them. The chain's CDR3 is CASSGTEAGTNEKLFF. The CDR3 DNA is TGTGCCAGCAGTGGGACCGAGGCGGGGACTAATGAAAAACTGTTTTTT.

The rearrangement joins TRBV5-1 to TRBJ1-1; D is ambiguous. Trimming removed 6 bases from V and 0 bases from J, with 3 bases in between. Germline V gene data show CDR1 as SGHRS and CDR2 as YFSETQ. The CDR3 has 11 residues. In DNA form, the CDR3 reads TGCGCCAGCAAGGTGAACACTGAAGCTTTCTTT. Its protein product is CASKVNTEAFF. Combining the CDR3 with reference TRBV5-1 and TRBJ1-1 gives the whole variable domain KAGVTQTPRYLIKTRGQQVTLSCSPISGHRSVSWYQQTPGQGLQFLFEYFSETQRNKGNFPGRFSGRQFSNSRSEMNVSTLELGDSALYLCASKVNTEAFFGQGTRLTVV.